One sample yielded the 18 T cell receptor beta chains listed below, sequenced in a study of shared clonotypes between healthy human individuals. Some clones are missing from TCRdb's copy, which holds only in-frame ones; the method was immunoSEQ multiplex PCR. The sample shows over 95,000 clones, approximately 70% of them seen only once. The specimen sequenced was memory CD8+ T cells sorted from blood. Subset reported: CD45RO+ cells pooled with CCR7-negative TemRA cells. These receptors all stem from a woman aged 30 to 39 in good health.

The rearrangement uses TRBV2 and TRBJ2-5; 7 nucleotides agree with TRBD1. Germline V gene lookup returns CDR1 SNHLY and CDR2 FYNNEI. The CDR3 spans 15 residues. V lost 3 bases to trimming and J lost 5 bases; unmatched junction nucleotides: 9. The CDR3 protein is CASSDLQGGQETQYF. The CDR3 DNA reads TGTGCCAGCAGTGATCTACAAGGGGGCCAGGAGACCCAGTACTTC.

On this clone: This same CDR3 is encoded by further DNA sequences in the sample. The J gene is TRBJ2-2, the V gene TRBV27; no definite D call. The CDR3 length is 12 residues. Between the trimmed V and J ends, which lost 2 bases and 6 bases, there was a span of 4 bases. Germline assignment: CDR1 MNHEY and CDR2 SMNVEV (reference sequence). The CDR3 spells CASSLRAGELFF. In DNA form, the CDR3 reads TGTGCCAGCAGTTTAAGGGCCGGGGAGCTGTTTTTT.

The chain combines TRBV7-9 with TRBJ2-5, with 8 bases matching TRBD1. Germline V gene sequence: CDR1 SEHNR, CDR2 FQNEAQ (reference sequence). CDR3 length equals 16 residues. The J segment lost 0 bases and the V segment lost 6 bases, leaving 9 bases of the junction unmatched. This CDR3 reads CASRPKGQGDQETQYF. CDR3 DNA sequence: TGTGCCAGCAGACCAAAAGGACAGGGCGACCAAGAGACCCAGTACTTC. Supplemented by reference TRBV7-9 and TRBJ2-5, the full variable domain reads DTGVSQNPRHKITKRGQNVTFRCDPISEHNRLYWYRQTLGQGPEFLTYFQNEAQLEKSRLLSDRFSAERPKGSFSTLEIQRTEQGDSAMYLCASRPKGQGDQETQYFGPGTRLLVL.

V is TRBV27 and J is TRBJ2-7; TRBD2 matches 8 bases. The ends lost 5 bases at V and 0 bases at J; junction bases unmatched: 9. This CDR3 has 16 residues. Germline V lookup: CDR1 MNHEY, CDR2 SMNVEV (reference sequence). In nucleotides, the CDR3 is TGTGCCAGCAGTCGCTTTAGCGGGGCCATCTCCTACGAGCAGTACTTC. Translation gives CASSRFSGAISYEQYF.

To note about this clone: A far larger clone is one base from this, pointing to a likely read error. This chain joins TRBV25-1 and TRBJ2-3, with 9 bases lining up with TRBD2. Germline CDR1 and CDR2: MGHDK and SYGVNS. There are 17 residues in the CDR3. V shed 2 bases and J 5 bases; nucleotides not matched to a gene: 11. The DNA for the CDR3 is TGTGCCAGCAGTGAACCCCCTCAAAGCGGGAGGAGAGATACGCAGTATTTT. This translates into CASSEPPQSGRRDTQYF.

The rearrangement joins TRBV25-1 to TRBJ2-5; 10 bases are shared with TRBD1. Gene TRBJ2-7 matches the end of the DNA better, so the J call may be wrong. This CDR3 comprises 13 residues. The germline CDR1 and CDR2 sequences are MGHDK and SYGVNS. CDR3 loop: CASNGQGAYEQYF. CDR3 DNA sequence: TGTGCCAGCAATGGACAGGGGGCCTACGAGCAGTACTTC.

The chain carries TRBV29-1 and TRBJ1-2; D remains unclear. Per the germline V gene, CDR1 is SQVTM and CDR2 is ANQGSEA. With 4 bases removed from V and 4 bases from J, the gap between germline ends came to 7 bases. The CDR3 spans 11 residues. The CDR3 DNA is TGCAGCGTTGTACGTCTCTATGGCTACACCTTC. It encodes CSVVRLYGYTF.

This clone came up a few times. V usage is TRBV4-2 and J usage is TRBJ2-5; TRBD2 agrees at 9 bases. The CDR3 covers 15 residues. CDR1 and CDR2 from the germline V gene are LGHNA and YNFKEQ. With 0 bases clipped from V and 9 bases from J, the junction kept 8 bases outside the gene matches. The CDR3 protein is CASSQDRAERGAQYF. The CDR3 nucleotides are TGTGCCAGCAGCCAAGATAGGGCCGAGCGGGGGGCCCAGTACTTC.

The rearrangement uses TRBV7-8 and TRBJ2-5, with 10 bases lining up with TRBD1. The CDR3 has 17 residues. The V segment lost 3 bases and the J segment 4 bases; nucleotides outside the gene matches: 11. Germline V gene data show CDR1 as SGHVS and CDR2 as FQNEAQ. Written as DNA, the CDR3 is TGTGCCAGCAGCTTCAATTACCACGGGACAGGGGTAGAGACCCAGTACTTC. Translating it yields CASSFNYHGTGVETQYF.

This clone was observed a single time. The V and J genes are TRBV5-6 and TRBJ2-1; D call uncertain. This CDR3 is 14 amino acids long. The germline V gene has CDR1 SGHDT and CDR2 YYEEEE. V was cut by 1 base and J by 3 bases, with 8 bases left in between. CDR3 in amino acids: CASSLRALYNEQFF. CDR3 nucleotide sequence: TGTGCCAGCAGCTTGCGGGCCCTCTACAATGAGCAGTTCTTC.

The chain joins TRBV7-9 to TRBJ2-3, with 10 positions matching TRBD2. CDR1 and CDR2 (germline): SEHNR, FQNEAQ (reference sequence). V dropped 2 bases and J dropped 2; count of bases not matched to a gene: 10. The CDR3 loop spans 18 amino acids. The CDR3 sequence is CASSLPVGTSVSTDTQYF. The CDR3 nucleotides read TGTGCCAGCAGCTTACCCGTTGGGACTAGCGTCTCCACAGATACGCAGTATTTT. Filled out from reference TRBV7-9 and TRBJ2-3, the complete variable domain reads DTGVSQNPRHKITKRGQNVTFRCDPISEHNRLYWYRQTLGQGPEFLTYFQNEAQLEKSRLLSDRFSAERPKGSFSTLEIQRTEQGDSAMYLCASSLPVGTSVSTDTQYFGPGTRLTVL.

The chain links TRBV10-3 to TRBJ2-1, with D tentatively TRBD2 (5 bases). CDR3 length equals 13 residues. CDR1 is ENHRY, CDR2 SYGVKD, per germline. V was cut by 6 bases and J by 7 bases, with 13 bases left in between. The CDR3, as DNA: TGTGCCATCAGAGGGCCTTCGGGAAATGAGCAGTTCTTC. Translating it yields CAIRGPSGNEQFF.

The chain employs TRBV4-1 and TRBJ1-5; 9 bases are shared with TRBD1. The CDR3 is 15 residues long. The germline V gene encodes CDR1 MGHRA and CDR2 YSYEKL. Trimming removed 1 base from V and 5 bases from J; junction bases left unmatched: 3. The CDR3 DNA reads TGCGCCAGCAGCCAAGCCGACAGGGGGTATCAGCCCCAGCATTTT. It translates to CASSQADRGYQPQHF.

This clone showed up many times. The chain employs TRBV27 and TRBJ1-2; D may be TRBD1 (5 bases). Trimming removed 4 bases from V and 5 bases from J, with 11 bases in between. The V gene's germline CDR1 is MNHEY and CDR2 SMNVEV (reference sequence). This CDR3 contains 13 residues. CDR3 sequence reads: CASSSQGVYGYTF. CDR3 nucleotides: TGTGCCAGCAGTTCCCAAGGGGTATATGGCTACACCTTC.

The chain uses TRBV4-1 and TRBJ1-4, with D perhaps matching TRBD1 (6 bases). The germline V gene has CDR1 MGHRA and CDR2 YSYEKL. CDR3 length equals 16 residues. V gave up 3 bases and J gave up 4 bases, with 15 bases separating them. CDR3: CASSHGTLVYNEKLFF. The CDR3 DNA reads as TGCGCCAGCAGCCACGGGACACTCGTTTATAATGAAAAACTGTTTTTT.

In this sample, this clone turned up many times. The V and J genes are TRBV7-3 and TRBJ2-1; 11 bases agree with TRBD2. V lost 0 bases and J lost 0; bases outside the gene matches: 4. The germline V gene encodes CDR1 SGHTA and CDR2 FQGTGA. The CDR3 length is 18 residues. The CDR3 bases are TGTGCCAGCAGCTTAACGTTACTAGCGGGAGACTCCTACAATGAGCAGTTCTTC. The encoded protein is CASSLTLLAGDSYNEQFF.

This clone was seen just once. J is TRBJ2-3 and V is TRBV27; D remains ambiguous. The germline gives CDR1 MNHEY, CDR2 SMNVEV (reference sequence). V lost 5 bases, J lost 0 bases, and 9 bases lay in between. This CDR3 comprises 14 residues. The CDR3 DNA reads TGTGCCAGCAGTCAACAACCTAGCACAGATACGCAGTATTTT. Protein: CASSQQPSTDTQYF.

The CDR3 sequence is CASSGESDIQYF. The CDR3 bases are TGTGCCAGCAGTGGGGAATCCGACATTCAGTACTTC. The chain uses TRBV6-1 and TRBJ2-4; D is ambiguous. V shed 4 bases and J shed 8 bases, with 9 bases lying between them. In germline, CDR1 is MNHNS, CDR2 SASEGT. CDR3 length equals 12 residues.